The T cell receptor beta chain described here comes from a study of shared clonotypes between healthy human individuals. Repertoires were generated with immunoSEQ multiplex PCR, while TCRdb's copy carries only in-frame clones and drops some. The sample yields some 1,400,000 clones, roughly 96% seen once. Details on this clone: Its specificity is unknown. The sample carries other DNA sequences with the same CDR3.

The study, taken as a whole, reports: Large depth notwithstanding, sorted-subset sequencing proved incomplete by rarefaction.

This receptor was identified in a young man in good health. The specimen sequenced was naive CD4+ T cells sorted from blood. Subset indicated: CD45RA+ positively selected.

CDR3 protein: CASSENGETQYF. The CDR3 DNA reads TGTGCCAGCAGTGAAAACGGGGAGACCCAGTACTTC. V and J are TRBV6-1 and TRBJ2-5, with D uncertain. In germline, CDR1 is MNHNS, CDR2 SASEGT. V was cut by 2 bases and J by 5 bases, with 6 bases left in between. The length of the CDR3 is 12 residues.